The entry below gives a single T cell receptor beta chain sequence along with its context. No antigen is known for it. V lost 0 bases and J lost 4; bases outside the gene matches: 2. CDR3 length equals 14 residues. Looked up from germline, CDR1 is LGHNA and CDR2 is YSLEER. The record originates from a study of chemoradiotherapy in HPV16-positive cancers. Study details: Two HPV16-positive patients' cells yielded candidate HPV-specific clones and common motifs. Study-level points and caveats: In HPV16-positive patients, HPV-responsive T-cell expansion tracked better recurrence-free survival.

Produced via immunoSEQ multiplex PCR; TCRdb's table is partial and in-frame only. This table has 20,000 to 25,000 clones, approximately 84% appearing once. The TCR sequence derives from a human donor with HPV-associated anogenital cancer. The J gene is TRBJ1-2, the V gene TRBV4-3; 7 bases fit TRBD1. This specimen consisted of blood, obtained from a patient who underwent chemoradiotherapy. CDR3 residues: CASSQEQGGYGYTF. The CDR3 DNA sequence: TGCGCCAGCAGCCAAGAGCAGGGGGGCTATGGCTACACCTTC.